The T cell receptor beta chain under discussion was sequenced for a study of shared clonotypes between healthy human individuals. Study overall: Three CD4 naive, three CD4 memory, two CD8 naive and one CD8 memory plate were used per donor.

About this clone: Its matching antigen is unknown.

Repertoires were generated with immunoSEQ multiplex PCR, while TCRdb's copy carries only in-frame clones and drops some. Seen here are about 2,500,000 clones, roughly 92% observed once, and the top ten hold over 0.12%. Overall study findings and caveats: Roughly 5% of naive CD4 clonotypes were shared across a handful of donors.

Material for sequencing was naive CD4+ T cells sorted from blood. Noted subset: CD45RA+ positively selected. This TCR was recovered from a young man in good health.

For the CDR3, the DNA is TGCGCCAGCAGCTTTCGGGAGGACTACGAGCAGTACTTC. Its translation: CASSFREDYEQYF. The chain employs TRBV5-1 and TRBJ2-7; 7 nucleotides match TRBD2. After removal of 2 bases from V and 3 bases from J, the junction contained 2 bases not matched to a gene. The CDR3 length is 13 residues. Germline V gene data show CDR1 as SGHRS and CDR2 as YFSETQ. The complete variable domain, with remaining parts taken from reference TRBV5-1 and TRBJ2-7, reads KAGVTQTPRYLIKTRGQQVTLSCSPISGHRSVSWYQQTPGQGLQFLFEYFSETQRNKGNFPGRFSGRQFSNSRSEMNVSTLELGDSALYLCASSFREDYEQYFGPGTRLTVT.